Sequencing of this T cell receptor beta chain was carried out in a study of cytomegalovirus exposure and HLA in healthy donors. Study observations and caveats: In a later analysis, approximately 15,000 TCR beta sequences were associated with HLA alleles at 0.05 false discovery rate.

The PCR contained 60 Vbeta and 13 Jbeta primers. Clones were sequenced by immunoSEQ multiplex PCR, and TCRdb holds only the in-frame ones, with some missing. The sample holds 54,000 or so clones; about 71% are singletons and the top ten take approximately 20%. Comments on this clone: Antigen unknown.

This CDR3 has 14 residues. V lost 2 bases to trimming and J lost 6 bases; unmatched junction nucleotides: 8. From germline, CDR1 is SGHKS and CDR2 YYEKEE (reference sequence). Nominally healthy donors were sampled, though unrecorded immune exposures were likely. The sequenced sample was PBMCs. The chain combines TRBV5-5 with TRBJ2-7; 7 nucleotides agree with TRBD1. The receptor was isolated from an older woman in good health and CMV-seropositive. CDR3: CASSFFVRDSEQYF. The CDR3 region has the DNA TGTGCCAGCAGCTTCTTCGTCCGGGACAGCGAGCAGTACTTC.